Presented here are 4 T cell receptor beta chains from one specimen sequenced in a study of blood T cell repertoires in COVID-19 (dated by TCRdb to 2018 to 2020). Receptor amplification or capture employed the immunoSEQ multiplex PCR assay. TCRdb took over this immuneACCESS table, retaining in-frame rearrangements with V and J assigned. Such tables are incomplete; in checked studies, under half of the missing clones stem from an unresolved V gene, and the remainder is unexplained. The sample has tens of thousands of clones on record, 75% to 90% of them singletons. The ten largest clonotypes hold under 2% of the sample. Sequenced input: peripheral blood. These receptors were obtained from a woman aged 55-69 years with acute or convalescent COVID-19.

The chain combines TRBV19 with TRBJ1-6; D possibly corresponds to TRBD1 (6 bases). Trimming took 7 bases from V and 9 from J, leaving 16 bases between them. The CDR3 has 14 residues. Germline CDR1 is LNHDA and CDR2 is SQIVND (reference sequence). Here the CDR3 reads CASTPDRISSPLHF. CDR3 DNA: TGTGCCAGTACTCCCGACAGGATAAGTTCACCCCTCCACTTT.

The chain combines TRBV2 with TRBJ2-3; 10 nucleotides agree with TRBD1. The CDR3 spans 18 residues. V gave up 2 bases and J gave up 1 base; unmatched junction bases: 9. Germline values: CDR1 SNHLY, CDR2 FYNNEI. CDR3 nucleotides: TGTGCCAGCAGTGAAAGGGGACAGGGGTCCACCCGCACAGATACGCAGTATTTT. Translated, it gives CASSERGQGSTRTDTQYF.

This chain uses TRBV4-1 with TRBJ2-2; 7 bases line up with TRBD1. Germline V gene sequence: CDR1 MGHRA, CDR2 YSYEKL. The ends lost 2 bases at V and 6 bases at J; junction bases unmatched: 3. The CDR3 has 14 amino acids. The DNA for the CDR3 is TGCGCCAGCAGCCAAACAGGGGCAGCCGGGGAGCTGTTTTTT. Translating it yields CASSQTGAAGELFF.

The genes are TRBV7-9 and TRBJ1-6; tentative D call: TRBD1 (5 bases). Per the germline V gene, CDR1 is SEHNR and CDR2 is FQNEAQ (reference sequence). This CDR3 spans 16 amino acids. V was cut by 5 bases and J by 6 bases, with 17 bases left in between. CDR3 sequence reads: CASSPASGGRNSPLHF. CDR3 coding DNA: TGTGCCAGCAGCCCGGCTAGCGGGGGACGTAATTCACCCCTCCACTTT. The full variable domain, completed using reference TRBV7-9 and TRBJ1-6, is DTGVSQNPRHKITKRGQNVTFRCDPISEHNRLYWYRQTLGQGPEFLTYFQNEAQLEKSRLLSDRFSAERPKGSFSTLEIQRTEQGDSAMYLCASSPASGGRNSPLHFGNGTRLTVT.